This passage covers 4 T cell receptor beta chains from one sample sequenced in a study of neurological immune-mediated disorders. TCRdb recomputed calls from the 5' RACE reads with MiXCR, one row per CDR3 protein. The sample has about 74,000 distinct CDR3 sequences; 4% to 6% are singletons. Specimen: PBMCs. All receptors derive from a young man with multiple sclerosis.

With respect to this clonotype: Just one base apart from a much larger clone, this may be a read error. As DNA, the CDR3 is TGCAGCGTTGAAGATGCGACAGACAAAATTCAGTACTTC. The encoded protein is CSVEDATDKIQYF. This chain joins TRBV29-1 and TRBJ2-4; possibly TRBD1 for D (5 bases). This CDR3 region has 13 residues. Germline loops: CDR1 SQVTM, CDR2 ANQGSEA. V was cut by 0 bases and J by 10 bases, with 13 bases left in between.

There are many counts of this clonotype. The rearrangement links TRBV9 to TRBJ2-7; D possibly corresponds to TRBD2 (7 bases). The CDR3 has 14 residues. CDR1 SGDLS and CDR2 YYNGEE come from the germline V gene. V dropped 2 bases and J dropped 0 bases, with 9 bases sitting between them. CDR3 DNA sequence: TGTGCCAGCAGCGTCGGGGGGCTCTCCTACGAGCAGTACTTC. Translation: CASSVGGLSYEQYF.

This clonotype was detected many times. The chain uses TRBV14 and TRBJ2-1, with D maybe TRBD1 (6 bases). Per the germline V gene, CDR1 is SGHDN and CDR2 is FVKESK. V shed 2 bases and J shed 5 bases, with 10 bases lying between them. The CDR3 runs 14 residues. This CDR3 reads CASSQMGHNNEQFF. The CDR3 region has the DNA TGTGCCAGCAGCCAAATGGGACATAACAATGAGCAGTTCTTC.

There are many counts of this clonotype. This sequence joins TRBV7-2 and TRBJ2-1; 7 nucleotides align to TRBD2. The V gene's germline CDR1 is SGHTA and CDR2 FQGNSA. The CDR3 extends over 14 amino acids. The V and J ends lost 5 bases and 8 bases, in that order; junction bases with no gene match: 9. The CDR3 bases are TGTGCCAGCAGCGCCCGAACCAGCGGGGATGAGCAGTTCTTC. It translates to CASSARTSGDEQFF.